What follows describes a single T cell receptor (beta chain). The antigen remains undetermined. The PCR had 60 Vbeta and 13 Jbeta primers. The data were produced by immunoSEQ multiplex PCR, yet TCRdb's version contains in-frame clones alone and is incomplete. The data show over 80,000 clones, around 75% seen once. This record belongs to a study of cytomegalovirus exposure and HLA in healthy donors. Study-wide context: Inside one of the first data releases sat about 85 million unique TCRs taken from HLA-typed donors.

Germline V gives CDR1 GTSNPN, CDR2 SVGIG (reference sequence). The germline V and J ends were trimmed by 5 bases and 6 bases, with 11 bases remaining between them. The CDR3 runs 12 residues. The study's findings and limits: Sequencing likely produced, as an artifact, a cluster of highly shared sequence variants.

The material sequenced was PBMCs. The chain links TRBV30 to TRBJ2-1, with D possibly matching TRBD1 (6 bases). The receptor's source is a man aged 35 to 55 in good health and CMV-seronegative. The CDR3 bases are TGTGCCTGGGCAGGGGCCAGCAATGAGCAGTTCTTC. Translation: CAWAGASNEQFF.